The 18 T cell receptor beta chains listed next were all sequenced from one sample in a study of cytomegalovirus exposure and HLA in healthy donors (dated by TCRdb to the late 2010s). Library preparation was by the immunoSEQ multiplex PCR assay. For the multiplex PCR, a mixture combining 60 forward primers for TCR Vbeta segments and 13 reverse primers for TCR Jbeta segments was used. The clones in this table, taken by TCRdb from immuneACCESS, are in-frame only. Not every clone is retained; where verified, under half of the shortfall comes from an unresolved V gene, and the cause of the rest is unknown. The sample table shows more than 150,000 clones, and roughly four fifths are seen once. The ten largest account for 1.6% of the sample. The sequencing input was PBMCs. The receptors originated from a man between 50 and 59 years old in good health and CMV-seronegative.

The CDR3 loop reads CASSNRQGAYGNTIYF. The DNA for the CDR3 is TGTGCCAGCAGCAACAGACAGGGGGCTTATGGAAACACCATATATTTT. The genes are TRBV5-4 and TRBJ1-3; the match to TRBD1 covers 10 bases. The ends lost 4 bases at V and 3 bases at J; junction bases unmatched: 7. The CDR3 consists of 16 residues. The germline CDR1 and CDR2 sequences are SGHNT and YYREEE (reference sequence).

V is TRBV7-3 and J is TRBJ2-2; D is undetermined. Germline CDR1 SGHTA, CDR2 FQGTGA. There are 14 residues in the CDR3. The V gene lost 1 base and the J gene lost 4 bases, with 7 bases spanning the gap. The CDR3 sequence is CASSLNPGTGELFF. The DNA of the CDR3 is TGTGCCAGCAGCTTAAACCCGGGCACCGGGGAGCTGTTTTTT.

The rearrangement uses TRBV27 and TRBJ1-6; D is possibly TRBD1 (5 bases). In germline, CDR1 is MNHEY, CDR2 SMNVEV (reference sequence). Between the trimmed V and J ends, which lost 3 bases and 10 bases, there was a span of 10 bases. The CDR3 is 13 residues long. The CDR3: CASSLGLNSPLHF. The CDR3 bases are TGTGCCAGCAGTTTGGGACTTAACTCACCCCTCCACTTT.

The chain recombines TRBV2 with TRBJ1-2; D remains unclear. The CDR3 length is 14 residues. Per germline, CDR1 SNHLY and CDR2 FYNNEI. Deletions cut 7 bases from V and 2 bases from J, with 14 bases between. Written as DNA, the CDR3 is TGTGCCAGCACTTACGCCCCACTAAACTATGGCTACACCTTC. Translated: CASTYAPLNYGYTF. The entire variable domain, with the rest obtained from reference TRBV2 and TRBJ1-2, is as follows: EPEVTQTPSHQVTQMGQEVILRCVPISNHLYFYWYRQILGQKVEFLVSFYNNEISEKSEIFDDQFSVERPDGSNFTLKIRSTKLEDSAMYFCASTYAPLNYGYTFGSGTRLTVV.

The V call is TRBV27, the J call TRBJ1-2, with a possible D match to TRBD1 (5 bases). The CDR3 has 13 residues. V was shortened by 5 bases and J by 9 bases, with 16 bases between the two germline ends. The germline CDR1 and CDR2 sequences are MNHEY and SMNVEV (reference sequence). CDR3 nucleotides: TGTGCCAGCAGTCCCCCAGGGCCTTGGAGCTACACCTTC. This gives the protein CASSPPGPWSYTF.

Details on this clone: One junction end disagrees with the germline gene, perhaps due to a read error. This sequence joins TRBV5-1 and TRBJ2-1, with D hard to call. Germline V gene lookup returns CDR1 SGHRS and CDR2 YFSETQ. There are 14 residues in the CDR3. CDR3 sequence reads: CASSAQTRQDEPFF. In nucleotides, the CDR3 is TGCGCCAGCAGCGCACAGACAAGGCAGGATGAGCCGTTCTTC.

The chain recombines TRBV6-6 with TRBJ2-7; the D gene is possibly TRBD1 (6 bases). The CDR3 has 15 amino acids. With 6 bases removed from V and 2 bases from J, the gap between germline ends came to 17 bases. The germline V gene has CDR1 MNHNY and CDR2 SVGAGI (reference sequence). The CDR3 reads CASSPTGTSAYEQYF. In DNA, the CDR3 is TGTGCCAGCAGCCCTACCGGGACATCAGCCTACGAGCAGTACTTC.

The chain uses TRBV27 and TRBJ2-2; 7 bases are shared with TRBD2. This CDR3 region has 16 residues. The ends lost 3 bases at V and 3 bases at J; junction bases unmatched: 7. The V gene's germline CDR1 is MNHEY and CDR2 SMNVEV (reference sequence). The CDR3 coding sequence is TGTGCCAGCAGTTTTGGGCGGGAGTTGTACACCGGGGAGCTGTTTTTT. Translated: CASSFGRELYTGELFF.

This rearrangement joins TRBV7-2 to TRBJ2-2, with D unclear. This CDR3 has 13 amino acids. Trimming removed 7 bases from V and 5 bases from J, with 11 bases in between. Germline V gives CDR1 SGHTA, CDR2 FQGNSA. CDR3 region: CASTLSTTGELFF. CDR3 nucleotides: TGTGCCAGCACCCTCTCAACTACCGGGGAGCTGTTTTTT.

The rearrangement uses TRBV6-6 and TRBJ2-1; D is possibly TRBD2 (6 bases). The CDR3 totals 15 residues. Trimming took off 4 bases at V and 1 base at J, with 11 bases between the two ends. Germline V gene lookup returns CDR1 MNHNY and CDR2 SVGAGI (reference sequence). The CDR3 spells CASSSRDGSYNEQFF. The CDR3 nucleotides are TGTGCCAGCAGTTCGCGGGACGGGTCCTACAATGAGCAGTTCTTC.

This chain connects TRBV2 to TRBJ2-3; 7 bases are shared with TRBD2. Per the germline V gene, CDR1 is SNHLY and CDR2 is FYNNEI. The ends lost 5 bases at V and 13 bases at J; junction bases unmatched: 9. This CDR3 has 12 residues. This chain's CDR3 is CASSTPPSGEYF. CDR3 bases: TGTGCCAGCAGTACCCCCCCTAGCGGAGAGTATTTT.

Only a few counts were recorded for this clone. V and J are TRBV5-6 and TRBJ2-1, with D maybe TRBD2 (5 bases). Trimming took 0 bases from V and 7 from J, leaving 11 bases between them. The germline V gene has CDR1 SGHDT and CDR2 YYEEEE. CDR3 length equals 14 residues. The CDR3 DNA reads TGTGCCAGCAGCTTGGGAGGGTACATTAATGAGCAGTTCTTC. It codes for CASSLGGYINEQFF.

This clone showed up just a few times. As DNA, the CDR3 is TGTGCCAGCAGTTACTCTCCAAGCGAAAAACTGTTTTTT. This codes for CASSYSPSEKLFF. The V call is TRBV6-5, the J call TRBJ1-4; D ambiguous. CDR1 is MNHEY, CDR2 SVGAGI, per germline. The CDR3 loop spans 13 amino acids. Between the trimmed V and J ends, which lost 0 bases and 8 bases, there was a span of 7 bases.

The rearrangement links TRBV28 to TRBJ2-7; 8 nucleotides agree with TRBD2. This CDR3 has 12 residues. Germline V gene data show CDR1 as MDHEN and CDR2 as SYDVKM. The CDR3 here is CAGGRSSYEQYF. In DNA, the CDR3 is TGTGCAGGCGGGAGGAGCTCCTACGAGCAGTACTTC.

The chain employs TRBV9 and TRBJ2-7, with TRBD1 matching 9 bases. CDR3 length equals 16 residues. V lost 4 bases, J lost 2 bases, and 10 bases stayed unmatched. CDR1 SGDLS and CDR2 YYNGEE come from the germline V gene. Here the CDR3 DNA reads TGTGCCAGCAGCCCAGGGCGGACAGGGGCTCCCTACGAGCAGTACTTC. Translating gives CASSPGRTGAPYEQYF.

The rearrangement links TRBV6-5 to TRBJ2-5; the D gene is possibly TRBD1 (5 bases). The germline gives CDR1 MNHEY, CDR2 SVGAGI. CDR3 length: 14 residues. Deletions cut 0 bases from V and 5 bases from J, with 10 bases between. The DNA of the CDR3 is TGTGCCAGCAGTTACTCAGCTGGGGCCGAGACCCAGTACTTC. This codes for CASSYSAGAETQYF.

V and J are TRBV4-1 and TRBJ2-7; 12 positions match TRBD2. Germline V CDR1 and CDR2: MGHRA, YSYEKL. The CDR3 is 15 amino acids. V lost 4 bases to trimming and J lost 1 base; unmatched junction nucleotides: 2. CDR3 DNA: TGCGCCAGCAGCCGAGGACTAGCGGGGTCCTACGAGCAGTACTTC. Amino acids: CASSRGLAGSYEQYF.

The chain couples TRBV10-3 to TRBJ2-7; 7 positions match TRBD2. J lost 7 bases, V lost 4 bases, and 13 bases had no gene match. CDR3 length: 15 residues. Germline V gives CDR1 ENHRY, CDR2 SYGVKD. The CDR3 coding sequence is TGTGCCATCAGTGGGGGGGTAGCGGGCCCCAGGGAGCAGTACTTC. Translated: CAISGGVAGPREQYF.